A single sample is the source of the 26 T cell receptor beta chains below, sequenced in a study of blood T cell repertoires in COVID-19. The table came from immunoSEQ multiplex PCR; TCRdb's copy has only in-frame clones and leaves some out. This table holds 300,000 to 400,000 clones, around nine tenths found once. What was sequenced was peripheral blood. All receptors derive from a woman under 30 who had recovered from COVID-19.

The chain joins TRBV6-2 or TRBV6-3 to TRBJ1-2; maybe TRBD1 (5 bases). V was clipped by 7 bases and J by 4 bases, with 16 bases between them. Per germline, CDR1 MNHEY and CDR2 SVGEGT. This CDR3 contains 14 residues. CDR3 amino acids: CASNPAGGSYGYTF. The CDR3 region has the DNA TGTGCCAGCAACCCAGCGGGGGGATCCTATGGCTACACCTTC.

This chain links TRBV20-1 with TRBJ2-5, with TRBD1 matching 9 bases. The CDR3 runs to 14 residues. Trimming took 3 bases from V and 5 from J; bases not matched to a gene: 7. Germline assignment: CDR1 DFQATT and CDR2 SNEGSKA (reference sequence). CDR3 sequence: CSASNRGLKETQYF. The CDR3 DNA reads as TGCAGTGCTAGTAACAGGGGGCTTAAGGAGACCCAGTACTTC.

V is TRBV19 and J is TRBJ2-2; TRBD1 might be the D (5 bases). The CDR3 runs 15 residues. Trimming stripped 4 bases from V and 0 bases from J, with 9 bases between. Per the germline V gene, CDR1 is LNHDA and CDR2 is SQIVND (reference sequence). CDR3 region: CASSTDTPNTGELFF. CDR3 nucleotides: TGTGCCAGTAGTACGGACACGCCGAACACCGGGGAGCTGTTTTTT.

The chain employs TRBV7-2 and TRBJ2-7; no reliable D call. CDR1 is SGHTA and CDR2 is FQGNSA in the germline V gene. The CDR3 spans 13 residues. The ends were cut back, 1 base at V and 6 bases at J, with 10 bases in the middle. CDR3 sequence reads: CASSLDPSLEQYV. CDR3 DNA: TGTGCCAGCAGCTTAGATCCCTCCCTCGAGCAGTACGTC.

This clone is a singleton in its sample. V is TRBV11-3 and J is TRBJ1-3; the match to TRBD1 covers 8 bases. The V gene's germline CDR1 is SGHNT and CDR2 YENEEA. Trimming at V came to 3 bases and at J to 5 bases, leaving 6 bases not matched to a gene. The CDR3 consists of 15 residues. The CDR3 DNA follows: TGTGCCAGCAGCTTGCCGACAGGGGATAGAAACACCATATATTTT. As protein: CASSLPTGDRNTIYF. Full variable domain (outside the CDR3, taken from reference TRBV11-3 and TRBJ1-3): EAGVVQSPRYKIIEKKQPVAFWCNPISGHNTLYWYLQNLGQGPELLIRYENEEAVDDSQLPKDRFSAERLKGVDSTLKIQPAELGDSAVYLCASSLPTGDRNTIYFGEGSWLTVV.

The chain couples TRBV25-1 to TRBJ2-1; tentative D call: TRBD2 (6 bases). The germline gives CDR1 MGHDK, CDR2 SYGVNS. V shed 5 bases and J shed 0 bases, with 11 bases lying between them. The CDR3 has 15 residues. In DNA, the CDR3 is TGTGCCAGCAGTTCTCCGGGGGACTCCTACAATGAGCAGTTCTTC. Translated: CASSSPGDSYNEQFF. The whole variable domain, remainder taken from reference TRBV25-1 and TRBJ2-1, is EADIYQTPRYLVIGTGKKITLECSQTMGHDKMYWYQQDPGMELHLIHYSYGVNSTEKGDLSSESTVSRIRTEHFPLTLESARPSHTSQYLCASSSPGDSYNEQFFGPGTRLTVL.

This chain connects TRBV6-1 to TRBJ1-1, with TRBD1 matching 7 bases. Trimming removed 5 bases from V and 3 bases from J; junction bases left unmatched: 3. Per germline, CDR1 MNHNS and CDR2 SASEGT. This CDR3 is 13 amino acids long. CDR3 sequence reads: CASSWGQYTEAFF. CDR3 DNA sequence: TGTGCCAGCAGTTGGGGACAGTACACTGAAGCTTTCTTT.

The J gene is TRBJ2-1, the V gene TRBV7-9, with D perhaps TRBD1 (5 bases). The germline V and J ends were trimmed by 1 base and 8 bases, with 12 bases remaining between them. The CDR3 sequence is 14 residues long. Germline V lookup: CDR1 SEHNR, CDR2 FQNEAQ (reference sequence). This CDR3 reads CASSLEGRADEQFF. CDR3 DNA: TGTGCCAGCAGCTTAGAGGGCAGGGCAGATGAGCAGTTCTTC.

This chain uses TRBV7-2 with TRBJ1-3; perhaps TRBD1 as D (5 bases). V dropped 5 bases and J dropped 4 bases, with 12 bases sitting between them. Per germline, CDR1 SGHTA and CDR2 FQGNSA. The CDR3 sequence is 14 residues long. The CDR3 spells CASSVTVYGNTIYF. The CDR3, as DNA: TGTGCCAGCAGCGTGACAGTCTACGGAAACACCATATATTTT.

CDR3 bases: TGTGCCAGCAGTTTTGACAGGGAGAATGGCTACACCTTC. Translation: CASSFDRENGYTF. V and J are TRBV12-3 or TRBV12-4 and TRBJ1-2, with 7 bases identical to TRBD1. V lost 3 bases and J lost 6; bases outside the gene matches: 4. This CDR3 contains 13 residues.

The CDR3 DNA follows: TGTGCCACCAGTGACCCCCAGGGACAGGATTTCAATGAGCAGTTCTTC. Protein sequence: CATSDPQGQDFNEQFF. This sequence joins TRBV24-1 and TRBJ2-1; 8 bases are a match to TRBD1. V lost 4 bases and J lost 6; bases outside the gene matches: 10. The CDR3 has 16 residues. Germline loops: CDR1 KGHDR, CDR2 SFDVKD.

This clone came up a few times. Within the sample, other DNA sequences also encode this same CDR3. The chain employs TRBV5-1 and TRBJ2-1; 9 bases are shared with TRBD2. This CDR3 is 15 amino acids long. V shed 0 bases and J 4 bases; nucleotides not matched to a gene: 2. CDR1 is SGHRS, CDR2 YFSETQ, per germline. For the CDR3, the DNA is TGCGCCAGCAGCTTGGGACTAGCGGATTACAATGAGCAGTTCTTC. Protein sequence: CASSLGLADYNEQFF.

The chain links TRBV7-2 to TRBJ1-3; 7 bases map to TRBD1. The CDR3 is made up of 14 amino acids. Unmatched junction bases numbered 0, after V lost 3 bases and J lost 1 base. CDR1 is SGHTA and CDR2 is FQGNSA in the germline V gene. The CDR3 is CASSLTGSGNTIYF. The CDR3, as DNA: TGTGCCAGCAGCTTGACAGGGTCTGGAAACACCATATATTTT. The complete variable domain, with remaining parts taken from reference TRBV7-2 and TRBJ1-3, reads GAGVSQSPSNKVTEKGKDVELRCDPISGHTALYWYRQSLGQGLEFLIYFQGNSAPDKSGLPSDRFSAERTGGSVSTLTIQRTQQEDSAVYLCASSLTGSGNTIYFGEGSWLTVV.

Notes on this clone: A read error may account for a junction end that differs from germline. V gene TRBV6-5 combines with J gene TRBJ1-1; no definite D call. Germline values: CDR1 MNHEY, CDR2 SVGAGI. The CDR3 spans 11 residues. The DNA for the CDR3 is TGTGCCAGCAGTTACAACAATGAAGCTTTCTTT. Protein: CASSYNNEAFF.

The CDR3, as DNA: TGTGCCGCCGGGCGAGGGAATGAAAAACTGTTTTTT. It codes for CAAGRGNEKLFF. J is TRBJ1-4 and V is TRBV6-6; no definite D call. Trimming left V 11 bases short and J 5 bases short, with 12 bases between. The CDR3 contains 12 residues. CDR1 is MNHNY and CDR2 is SVGAGI in the germline V gene (reference sequence).

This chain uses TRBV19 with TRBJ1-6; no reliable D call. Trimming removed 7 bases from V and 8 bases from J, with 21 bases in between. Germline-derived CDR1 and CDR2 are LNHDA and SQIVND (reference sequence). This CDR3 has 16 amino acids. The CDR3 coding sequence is TGTGCCAGTAAGATGAACTGGGCAGGTGAATATTCACCCCTCCACTTT. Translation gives CASKMNWAGEYSPLHF.

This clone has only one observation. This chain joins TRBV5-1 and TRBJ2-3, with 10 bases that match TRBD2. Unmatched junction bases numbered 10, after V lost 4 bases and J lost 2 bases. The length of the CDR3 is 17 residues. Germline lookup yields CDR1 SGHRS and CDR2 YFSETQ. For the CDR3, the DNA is TGCGCCAGCAGCGATTACGGACTAGCGGAATTCACAGATACGCAGTATTTT. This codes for CASSDYGLAEFTDTQYF.

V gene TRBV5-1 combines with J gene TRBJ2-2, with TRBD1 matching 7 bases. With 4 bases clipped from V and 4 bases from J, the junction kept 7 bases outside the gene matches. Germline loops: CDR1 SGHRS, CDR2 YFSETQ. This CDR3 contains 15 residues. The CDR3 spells CASSLGTVSTGELFF. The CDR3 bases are TGCGCCAGCAGCCTGGGGACAGTGAGCACCGGGGAGCTGTTTTTT. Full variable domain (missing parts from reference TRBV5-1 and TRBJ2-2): KAGVTQTPRYLIKTRGQQVTLSCSPISGHRSVSWYQQTPGQGLQFLFEYFSETQRNKGNFPGRFSGRQFSNSRSEMNVSTLELGDSALYLCASSLGTVSTGELFFGEGSRLTVL.

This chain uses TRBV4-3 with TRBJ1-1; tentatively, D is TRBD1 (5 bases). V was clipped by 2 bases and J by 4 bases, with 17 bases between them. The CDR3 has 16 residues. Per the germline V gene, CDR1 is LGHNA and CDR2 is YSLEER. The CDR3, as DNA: TGCGCCAGCAGCCAATTCTCGGTACCGGGGGGCACTGAAGCTTTCTTT. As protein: CASSQFSVPGGTEAFF.

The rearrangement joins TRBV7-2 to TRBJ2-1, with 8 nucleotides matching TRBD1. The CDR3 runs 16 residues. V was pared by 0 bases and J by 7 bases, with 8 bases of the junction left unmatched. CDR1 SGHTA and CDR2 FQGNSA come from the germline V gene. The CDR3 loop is CASSLAGQGAKNEQFF. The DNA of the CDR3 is TGTGCCAGCAGCTTAGCGGGCCAGGGGGCAAAAAATGAGCAGTTCTTC.

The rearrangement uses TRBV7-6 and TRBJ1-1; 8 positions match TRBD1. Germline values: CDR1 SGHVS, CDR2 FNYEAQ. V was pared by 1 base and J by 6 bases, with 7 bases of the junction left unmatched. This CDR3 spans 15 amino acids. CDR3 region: CASSLGVDRAPEAFF. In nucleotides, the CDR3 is TGTGCCAGCAGCTTAGGAGTGGACAGGGCCCCTGAAGCTTTCTTT.

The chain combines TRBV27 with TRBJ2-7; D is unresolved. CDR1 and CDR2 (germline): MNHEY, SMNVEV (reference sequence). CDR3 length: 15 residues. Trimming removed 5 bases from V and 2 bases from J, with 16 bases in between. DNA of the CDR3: TGTGCCAGCAGTCCTTTATCCTCCTCCCCCTACGAGCAGTACGTC. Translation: CASSPLSSSPYEQYV.

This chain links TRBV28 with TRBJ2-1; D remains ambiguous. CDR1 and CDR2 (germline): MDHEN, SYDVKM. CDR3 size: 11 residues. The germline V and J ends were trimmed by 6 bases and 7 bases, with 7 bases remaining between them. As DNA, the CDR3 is TGTGCCAGCAGACAGTTTAATGAGCAGTTCTTC. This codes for CASRQFNEQFF.

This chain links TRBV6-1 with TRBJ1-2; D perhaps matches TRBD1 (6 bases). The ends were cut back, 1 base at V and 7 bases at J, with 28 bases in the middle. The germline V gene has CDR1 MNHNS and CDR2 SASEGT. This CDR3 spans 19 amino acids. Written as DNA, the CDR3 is TGTGCCAGCAGTGAAGAGGGAAGAGCCGACAGGTATCCTTACTTTGGCTACACCTTC. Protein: CASSEEGRADRYPYFGYTF.

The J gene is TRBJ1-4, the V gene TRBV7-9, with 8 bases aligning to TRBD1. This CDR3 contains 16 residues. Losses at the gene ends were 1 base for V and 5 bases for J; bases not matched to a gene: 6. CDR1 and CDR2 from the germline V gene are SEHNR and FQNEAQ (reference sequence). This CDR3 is CASSLGTGIPNEKLFF. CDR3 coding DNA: TGTGCCAGCAGCTTAGGGACAGGGATCCCCAATGAAAAACTGTTTTTT. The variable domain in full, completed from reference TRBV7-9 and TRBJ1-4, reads DTGVSQNPRHKITKRGQNVTFRCDPISEHNRLYWYRQTLGQGPEFLTYFQNEAQLEKSRLLSDRFSAERPKGSFSTLEIQRTEQGDSAMYLCASSLGTGIPNEKLFFGSGTQLSVL.

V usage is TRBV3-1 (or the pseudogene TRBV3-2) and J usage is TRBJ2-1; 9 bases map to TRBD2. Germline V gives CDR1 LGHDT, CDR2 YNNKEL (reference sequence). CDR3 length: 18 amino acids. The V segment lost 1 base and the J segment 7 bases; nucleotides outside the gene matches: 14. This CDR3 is CASSQVHSPSGIWNEQFF. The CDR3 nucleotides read TGTGCCAGCAGCCAAGTTCATTCCCCTAGCGGGATCTGGAATGAGCAGTTCTTC.